This note documents a single T cell receptor (beta chain) sequence. This specimen belongs to a study of blood T cell repertoires in COVID-19. Assay used: immunoSEQ multiplex PCR; TCRdb lists only in-frame clones, some missing. The sample carries about 190,000 clones, around 84% recorded once. CDR1 MNHEY and CDR2 SVGAGI come from the germline V gene. V lost 7 bases, J lost 4 bases, and 13 bases lay in between. The CDR3 has 13 residues. The receptor was isolated from a man aged 25-40 years with active or convalescent COVID-19. J is TRBJ2-5 and V is TRBV6-5; D not resolved. The sequencing input was peripheral blood. The chain's CDR3 is CASTRGVGETQYF. The CDR3 nucleotides read TGTGCCAGCACACGAGGAGTTGGAGAGACCCAGTACTTC.